This TCR beta chain derives from a study of CD8 T cells in Susac syndrome (dated by TCRdb to 2018 to 2020). About the study as a whole: Repertoire sequencing was used to test whether CD8+ T cell activation and differentiation in Susac syndrome was antigen driven.

General findings and caveats noted by the study authors: The TCR sequencing and HLA analysis was acknowledged to have included a relatively small number of individuals.

As regards this clonotype: The antigen it binds to is not known. The input lacks base qualities; no much larger clone sits a single base away.

RNA was extracted using the RNeasy kit, and about 0.45 to 1 microgram was reverse transcribed with random hexamers. TCR beta CDR3 regions were amplified with the immunoSEQ multiplex PCR assay covering 54 Vbeta and 13 Jbeta segments. PCR amplification bias was corrected using a synthetic template baseline for primer optimization and computational correction. Per the authors' processing: Reads were annotated to V, D and J genes according to IMGT and were analyzed with immunoSEQ Analyzer, with only productive sequences retained. Clonality was calculated as one minus the Shannon entropy normalized by log2 of the number of productive unique sequences. Public and private clones were assessed among the 100 most prevalent clones of each patient and control. Susac-specific clones were defined as absent from healthy and MS cohorts, 850 to 1,300 published viral clones and other ImmuneACCESS disease sequences. TCRdb reanalyzed the raw reads on its own, using fastp at Q25 for trimming and MiXCR for clone calling, and kept in-frame beta chains. Rows matching on CDR3 protein sequence are summarized as one entry with the most common DNA and genes. The V and J calls come from TCRdb's annotation, not from the publication. The sample profile shows about 210,000 distinct CDR3 sequences; 95% of them were found once. The ten biggest clones cover less than 0.095% of the sample.

Trimming takes 5 bases from V and 4 bases from J, and the germline ends sit 15 bases apart. The CDR3 runs 14 residues from the cysteine to the phenylalanine. The DNA shown is the 42-base CDR3, in frame from base 1. CDR1 and CDR2, looked up from the germline V gene, are SGDLS and YYNGEE. High-throughput TCR beta sequencing profiled peripheral blood CD8+ and CD4+ T cells from healthy donors, Susac syndrome patients and multiple sclerosis patients. The multiple sclerosis controls were treatment-naive patients whose relapsing-remitting disease, either stable or active, fulfilled the revised McDonald criteria. Bulk CD8+ and CD4+ T cells were purified by magnetic negative isolation, whereas CD8+ TEMRA cells were enriched by FACS. Blood was collected in EDTA tubes and processed within 24 hours, with PBMCs isolated through density gradient centrifugation. PBMCs intended for TCR sequencing were cryopreserved in liquid nitrogen and thawed later in a water bath at 37 degrees C. The sorted or isolated CD4+, CD8+ and CD8+ TEMRA cells reached a purity of at least 90%.

This sequence uses TRBV9 and TRBJ1-2; no D gene is confidently identified. What was sequenced was CD4+ T cells from PBMCs. The source of this sequence is a human donor with multiple sclerosis. The CDR3 in this case is CASSLNEYVYGYTF. The nucleotide sequence reads TGTGCCAGCAGTCTTAATGAGTACGTCTATGGCTACACCTTC.